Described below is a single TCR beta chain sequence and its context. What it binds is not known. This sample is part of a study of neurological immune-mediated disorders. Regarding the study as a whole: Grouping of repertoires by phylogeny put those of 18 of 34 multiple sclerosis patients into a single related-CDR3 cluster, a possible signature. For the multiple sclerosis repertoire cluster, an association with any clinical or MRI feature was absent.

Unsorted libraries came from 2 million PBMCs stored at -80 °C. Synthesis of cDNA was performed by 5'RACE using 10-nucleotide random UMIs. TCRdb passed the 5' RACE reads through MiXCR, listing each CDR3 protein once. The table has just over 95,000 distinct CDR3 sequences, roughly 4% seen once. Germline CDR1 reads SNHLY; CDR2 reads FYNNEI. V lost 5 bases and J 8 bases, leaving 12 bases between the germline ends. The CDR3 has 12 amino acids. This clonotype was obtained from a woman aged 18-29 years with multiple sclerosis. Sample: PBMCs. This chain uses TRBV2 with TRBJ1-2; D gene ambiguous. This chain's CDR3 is CASSSAPEGYTF. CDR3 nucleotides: TGTGCCAGCAGTTCGGCCCCAGAGGGCTACACCTTC.